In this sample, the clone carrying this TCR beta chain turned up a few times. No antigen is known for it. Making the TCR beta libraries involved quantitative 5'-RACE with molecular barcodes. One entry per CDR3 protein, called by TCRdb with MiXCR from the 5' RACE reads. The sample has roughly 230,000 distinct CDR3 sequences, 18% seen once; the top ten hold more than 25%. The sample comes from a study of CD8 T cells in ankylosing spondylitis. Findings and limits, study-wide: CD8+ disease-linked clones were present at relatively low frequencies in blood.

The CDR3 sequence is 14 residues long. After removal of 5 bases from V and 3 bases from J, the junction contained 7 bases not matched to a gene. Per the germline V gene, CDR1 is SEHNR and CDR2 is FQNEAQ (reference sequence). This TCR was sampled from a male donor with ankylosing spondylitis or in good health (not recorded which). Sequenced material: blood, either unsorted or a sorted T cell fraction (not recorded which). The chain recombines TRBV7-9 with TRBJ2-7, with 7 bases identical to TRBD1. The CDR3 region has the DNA TGTGCCAGCAGCCCATGGGACAGAGTCTACGAGCAGTACTTC. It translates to CASSPWDRVYEQYF.